Listed below are T cell receptor beta chains from one sample, sequenced in a study of blood T cell repertoires in COVID-19. Some clones are missing from TCRdb's copy, which holds only in-frame ones; the method was immunoSEQ multiplex PCR. The data contain about 190,000 clones, around 87% of them singletons. The sequencing sample was made of peripheral blood. The receptors derive from a man in his forties with active or convalescent COVID-19. The CDR3 runs from the conserved cysteine through the conserved F or W. D genes are given only for firm matches. Clone size is shown for a subset of rows, as once, few, many or a class of expanded clone.

CDR3aa | CDR3nt | v_gene | len | abundance | j_gene | d_gene
CASSIGQEIYNEQFF | TGTGCCAGCAGCATTGGACAGGAGATATACAATGAGCAGTTCTTC | TRBV11-2 | 15 | - | TRBJ2-1 | TRBD1
CASSQVGSSYEQYF | TGTGCCAGCAGCCAAGTCGGGAGCTCCTACGAGCAGTACTTC | TRBV3-1/TRBV3-2 | 14 | - | TRBJ2-7 | -
CASSPERGDSNQPQHF | TGTGCCAGCAGTCCAGAACGGGGGGATAGCAATCAGCCCCAGCATTTT | TRBV28 | 16 | - | TRBJ1-5 | -
CASSKDRGNTEAFF | TGTGCCAGTAGCAAGGACAGGGGGAACACTGAAGCTTTCTTT | TRBV19 | 14 | - | TRBJ1-1 | TRBD1
CASSRQVSYEQYF | TGTGCCAGCAGCCGACAGGTGAGCTACGAGCAGTACTTC | TRBV6-2/TRBV6-3 | 13 | - | TRBJ2-7 | -
CASSPFLAGGQETQYF | TGTGCCAGCAGCCCTTTTCTAGCGGGGGGCCAGGAGACCCAGTACTTC | TRBV7-8 | 16 | - | TRBJ2-5 | TRBD2
CASSLRQGRAFF | TGTGCCAGCAGCTTGCGACAGGGAAGGGCTTTCTTT | TRBV5-6 | 12 | - | TRBJ1-1 | TRBD1
CASSLMAGAGETQYF | TGTGCCAGCAGCTTGATGGCGGGGGCAGGGGAGACCCAGTACTTC | TRBV5-5 | 15 | - | TRBJ2-5 | -
CASSLLTGELFF | TGTGCCAGCAGTTTATTAACCGGGGAGCTGTTTTTT | TRBV12-3/TRBV12-4 | 12 | - | TRBJ2-2 | -
CASSYSIQGKRTEAFF | TGTGCCAGCAGTTACTCGATACAGGGAAAGCGCACTGAAGCTTTCTTT | TRBV6-2/TRBV6-3 | 16 | - | TRBJ1-1 | -
CASSQGQGSPSPLHF | TGCGCCAGCAGCCAAGGACAGGGTAGCCCTTCACCCCTCCACTTT | TRBV4-1 | 15 | - | TRBJ1-6 | TRBD1
CASTGRQRGNQPQHF | TGTGCCAGCACAGGGCGACAAAGAGGTAATCAGCCCCAGCATTTT | TRBV6-5 | 15 | once | TRBJ1-5 | -
CSVGNNNSPLHF | TGCAGCGTTGGCAACAATAATTCACCCCTCCACTTT | TRBV29-1 | 12 | - | TRBJ1-6 | -
CASSRQGRGYEQYF | TGTGCCAGCAGTCGTCAAGGGAGGGGCTACGAGCAGTACTTC | TRBV6-2/TRBV6-3 | 14 | - | TRBJ2-7 | TRBD2
CASSWGRNTEAFF | TGTGCCAGCAGTTGGGGGCGGAACACTGAAGCTTTCTTT | TRBV6-5 | 13 | - | TRBJ1-1 | -
CASSFRTGGDTQYF | TGTGCCAGCAGCTTTCGGACAGGGGGAGATACGCAGTATTTT | TRBV3-1/TRBV3-2 | 14 | - | TRBJ2-3 | TRBD1
CASRLAGGPYEQYF | TGTGCCAGCAGACTAGCGGGGGGGCCCTACGAGCAGTACTTC | TRBV2 | 14 | - | TRBJ2-7 | TRBD2
CASSKGQGAVYEQYF | TGTGCCAGCAGCAAAGGACAGGGGGCTGTATACGAGCAGTACTTC | TRBV11-3 | 15 | - | TRBJ2-7 | TRBD1
CTSSLQEQYF | TGCACCAGCAGCCTCCAAGAGCAGTACTTC | TRBV1 | 10 | - | TRBJ2-7 | -
CASSQGGGDLHF | TGTGCCAGCAGCCAAGGGGGAGGGGACCTCCACTTT | TRBV12-3/TRBV12-4 | 12 | once | TRBJ1-6 | -
CASSEVQLAGGASAKNIQYF | TGTGCCAGCAGTGAAGTTCAACTAGCGGGGGGGGCCTCGGCCAAAAACATTCAGTACTTC | TRBV6-1 | 20 | - | TRBJ2-4 | TRBD2
CASIKDRGEINEQFF | TGTGCCAGTATCAAGGACAGGGGGGAAATTAATGAGCAGTTCTTC | TRBV19 | 15 | - | TRBJ2-1 | TRBD1
CASSPTQLAGELFF | TGCGCCAGCAGCCCCACACAGCTGGCCGGGGAGCTGTTTTTT | TRBV5-1 | 14 | - | TRBJ2-2 | -
CASSVETGETQYF | TGTGCCAGCAGCGTGGAGACAGGAGAGACCCAGTACTTC | TRBV9 | 13 | few | TRBJ2-5 | -
CASSPGGTGRHFSGNTIYF | TGTGCCAGCAGCCCTGGGGGGACAGGGCGGCATTTCTCTGGAAACACCATATATTTT | TRBV11-2 | 19 | once | TRBJ1-3 | TRBD1
CASSLAQQVETQYF | TGTGCCAGCAGCTTAGCCCAGCAGGTAGAGACCCAGTACTTC | TRBV7-2 | 14 | - | TRBJ2-5 | -
CSVDLNGAGKTQYF | TGCAGCGTTGACTTAAACGGGGCGGGAAAGACCCAGTACTTC | TRBV29-1 | 14 | - | TRBJ2-5 | -
CASSGRQGHTGELFF | TGTGCCAGCAGCGGTAGACAGGGACACACCGGGGAGCTGTTTTTT | TRBV2 | 15 | - | TRBJ2-2 | TRBD1
CASSLGSAAYNSPLHF | TGTGCCAGCAGCTTAGGAAGTGCAGCCTATAATTCACCCCTCCACTTT | TRBV7-9 | 16 | many | TRBJ1-6 | -
CASTTGSGANVLTF | TGTGCCAGTACTACAGGGTCTGGGGCCAACGTCCTGACTTTC | TRBV19 | 14 | - | TRBJ2-6 | -
CASSLADRAINYGYTF | TGTGCCAGCAGCCTAGCAGACAGGGCGATAAACTATGGCTACACCTTC | TRBV5-5 | 16 | - | TRBJ1-2 | TRBD1
CASSLGLTGGSPLHF | TGTGCCAGCAGCTTAGGGCTTACAGGGGGCTCACCCCTCCACTTT | TRBV7-2 | 15 | - | TRBJ1-6 | TRBD1